Below, one TCR beta chain is given with its context. Clones were sequenced by immunoSEQ multiplex PCR, and TCRdb holds only the in-frame ones, with some missing. The data contain more than 200,000 clones, around 89% of them singletons. This entry comes from a study of blood T cell repertoires in COVID-19. Trimming pared 4 bases from V and 0 bases from J, leaving 7 bases between. The CDR3 contains 14 residues. Germline lookup yields CDR1 SNHLY and CDR2 FYNNEI. All recovered Cohort 3 donors got two negative PCRs, got clearance, or saw symptom resolution. The rearrangement uses TRBV2 and TRBJ1-3; no definite D call. Sequencing input: PBMCs or T cells enriched from blood (not recorded which). This clonotype originated in a woman in her thirties who had recovered from COVID-19. CDR3 DNA sequence: TGTGCCAGCAGTGGGGGAGTCTCTGGAAACACCATATATTTT. Protein product: CASSGGVSGNTIYF.